This T cell receptor (beta chain) was identified in a study of blood T cell repertoires in COVID-19. Study-level information: Whether acute or convalescent, the COVID-19 samples came from the United States, Italy and Spain. T cells, B-cell-depleted T cells, or PBMCs provided the cDNA or gDNA that served as material.

V dropped 5 bases and J dropped 3 bases, with 8 bases sitting between them. Germline V gene data show CDR1 as MNHNY and CDR2 as SVGAGI (reference sequence). The CDR3 has 12 amino acids. In the authors' methods: Using reference gene primer amplification, nucleated cell counts were estimated. Clones were read by immunoSEQ multiplex PCR, and TCRdb kept only the in-frame ones, dropping some. The DNA gave D and trimming, while V, J and clone size come from that table. This table has 75,000 or so clones, 88% appearing once. This clonotype was sampled from a man aged 50 to 59 with acute or convalescent COVID-19. Specimen: peripheral blood. The rearrangement joins TRBV6-6 to TRBJ2-7; the D gene is possibly TRBD1 (6 bases). The CDR3 loop reads CASSPGDYEQYF. DNA for the CDR3: TGTGCCAGCAGTCCAGGGGACTACGAGCAGTACTTC.